The 25 T cell receptor beta chains below come from one sample, sequenced in a study of T cell responses to AZD1222 COVID-19 vaccine. This table comes from immunoSEQ multiplex PCR, and its TCRdb copy is limited to in-frame clones, with some not included. The profile shows 150,000 to 180,000 clones, 90% of them singletons. Sequenced material: peripheral blood, taken on day 0 of AZD1222 vaccination. The receptor set was obtained from an adult in good health.

This sequence joins TRBV5-5 and TRBJ2-1, with 9 bases that match TRBD1. The germline gives CDR1 SGHKS, CDR2 YYEKEE (reference sequence). The length of the CDR3 is 15 residues. J gave up 8 bases and V 4 bases, and 10 bases lay outside the gene matches. CDR3 coding DNA: TGTGCCAGCAGCGAACAGGGGGCGACTAGGTATGAGCAGTTCTTC. This encodes CASSEQGATRYEQFF.

This chain's CDR3 is CASSLEATGTLLIANEKLFF. The CDR3 DNA follows: TGCGCCAGCAGCTTGGAGGCAACCGGGACACTCCTAATTGCTAATGAAAAACTGTTTTTT. The chain combines TRBV5-1 with TRBJ1-4; D is perhaps TRBD1 (6 bases). This CDR3 has 20 residues. Germline V lookup: CDR1 SGHRS, CDR2 YFSETQ. V was cut by 0 bases and J by 3 bases, with 24 bases left in between.

This chain connects TRBV28 to TRBJ1-1, with D maybe TRBD1 (5 bases). The V gene lost 2 bases and the J gene lost 7 bases, with 8 bases spanning the gap. The CDR3 has 12 residues. CDR1 is MDHEN and CDR2 is SYDVKM in the germline V gene. CDR3 region: CASSLRTHEAFF. CDR3 bases: TGTGCCAGCAGTTTAAGGACACATGAAGCTTTCTTT. The variable domain in full, completed from reference TRBV28 and TRBJ1-1, reads DVKVTQSSRYLVKRTGEKVFLECVQDMDHENMFWYRQDPGLGLRLIYFSYDVKMKEKGDIPEGYSVSREKKERFSLILESASTNQTSMYLCASSLRTHEAFFGQGTRLTVV.

The rearrangement links TRBV25-1 to TRBJ1-2; D may be TRBD1 (5 bases). There are 13 residues in the CDR3. Looked up from germline, CDR1 is MGHDK and CDR2 is SYGVNS. V was pared by 8 bases and J by 4 bases, with 14 bases between. The CDR3 spells CASGRSGGYGYTF. CDR3 bases: TGTGCCAGCGGCCGCTCGGGGGGCTATGGCTACACCTTC.

The chain recombines TRBV25-1 with TRBJ2-5, with a weak D call TRBD2 (5 bases). Trimming shortened V by 1 base and J by 3 bases, and 15 bases separated the two germline ends. Germline V gene data show CDR1 as MGHDK and CDR2 as SYGVNS. The CDR3 consists of 16 residues. The CDR3 here is CASSELRDGGKETQYF. DNA of the CDR3: TGTGCCAGCAGTGAATTGAGGGATGGTGGGAAAGAGACCCAGTACTTC.

The chain carries TRBV9 and TRBJ2-2, with D maybe TRBD2 (6 bases). This CDR3 comprises 18 residues. V lost 8 bases and J lost 4, with 27 bases in between. The germline CDR1 and CDR2 sequences are SGDLS and YYNGEE. The CDR3 DNA follows: TGTGCCAGTACCCCGGGACTCCAACCCAACCATCCCACCGGGGAGCTGTTTTTT. Its protein is CASTPGLQPNHPTGELFF.

This clone was counted between two and nine times. The V and J genes are TRBV12-3 or TRBV12-4 and TRBJ1-5; 8 positions agree with TRBD1. The CDR3 runs to 13 residues. The J segment lost 6 bases and the V segment lost 5 bases, leaving 3 bases of the junction unmatched. CDR3 in DNA: TGTGCCAGCAGTCCAGGGGGCCTTCAGCCCCAGCATTTT. As protein: CASSPGGLQPQHF.

This clone has only a few counts. The V and J genes are TRBV5-1 and TRBJ1-1; D remains ambiguous. Germline V CDR1 and CDR2: SGHRS, YFSETQ. This CDR3 region has 13 residues. The ends were cut back, 0 bases at V and 5 bases at J, with 8 bases in the middle. The CDR3 nucleotides are TGCGCCAGCAGCTTGGAGATGGGGACTGAAGCTTTCTTT. This sequence encodes CASSLEMGTEAFF.

The genes are TRBV29-1 and TRBJ2-1, with TRBD2 matching 13 bases. The CDR3 runs to 16 residues. The junction had 8 bases not matched to a gene; V was cut back by 3 bases and J by 6 bases. CDR1 and CDR2 (germline): SQVTM, ANQGSEA. The CDR3 region is CSVERLAGGPANEQFF. In nucleotides, the CDR3 is TGCAGCGTTGAGCGACTAGCGGGAGGACCGGCCAATGAGCAGTTCTTC.

V and J are TRBV11-3 and TRBJ1-1; D gene unclear. There are 13 residues in the CDR3. Germline V gives CDR1 SGHNT, CDR2 YENEEA. The germline V and J ends were trimmed by 5 bases and 2 bases, with 9 bases remaining between them. The CDR3 reads CASSPASNTEAFF. As DNA, the CDR3 is TGTGCCAGCAGCCCGGCGTCCAACACTGAAGCTTTCTTT.

In this sample, this clone turned up a few times. The chain is built from TRBV2 and TRBJ1-5; 10 nucleotides align to TRBD1. The CDR3 contains 15 residues. The germline V gene has CDR1 SNHLY and CDR2 FYNNEI. J gave up 6 bases and V 6 bases, and 8 bases lay outside the gene matches. The CDR3 is CASRPGTGESQPQHF. The CDR3 nucleotides are TGTGCCAGCAGACCCGGGACAGGGGAAAGTCAGCCCCAGCATTTT.

In this sample, this clone turned up a few times. The chain joins TRBV27 to TRBJ2-3, with D possibly TRBD1 on 5 matching bases. CDR1 is MNHEY and CDR2 is SMNVEV in the germline V gene (reference sequence). The CDR3 contains 14 residues. V shed 0 bases and J shed 5 bases, with 9 bases lying between them. CDR3 sequence (DNA): TGTGCCAGCAGTTTATCAAAGGGGTTAGATACGCAGTATTTT. Translation gives CASSLSKGLDTQYF.

This chain uses TRBV3-1 (or the pseudogene TRBV3-2) with TRBJ1-1; possibly TRBD1 for D (5 bases). This CDR3 has 12 amino acids. Trimming removed 3 bases from V and 7 bases from J, with 9 bases in between. Per germline, CDR1 LGHDT and CDR2 YNNKEL (reference sequence). CDR3 sequence: CASSQGPLEAFF. The CDR3, as DNA: TGTGCCAGCAGCCAGGGGCCACTTGAAGCTTTCTTT.

The chain is built from TRBV4-3 and TRBJ2-7; D possibly corresponds to TRBD2 (5 bases). This CDR3 is built from 13 residues. V was trimmed by 1 base and J by 4 bases, leaving 8 bases between them. Germline V gene data show CDR1 as LGHNA and CDR2 as YSLEER. CDR3 protein: CASSQASGYEQYF. CDR3 sequence (DNA): TGCGCCAGCAGCCAAGCGTCGGGGTACGAGCAGTACTTC.

The rearrangement links TRBV5-1 to TRBJ2-5; D gene unclear. This CDR3 has 13 residues. Trimming cost V 0 bases and J 2 bases, with 5 bases left between them. Per the germline V gene, CDR1 is SGHRS and CDR2 is YFSETQ. DNA for the CDR3: TGCGCCAGCAGCTTGGCCAAGCAAGAGACCCAGTACTTC. This codes for CASSLAKQETQYF.

This clone was counted a single time. The gene calls are TRBV18 and TRBJ2-4; 15 bases line up with TRBD2. V dropped 0 bases and J dropped 8; count of bases not matched to a gene: 8. The CDR3 loop spans 18 amino acids. Germline V CDR1 and CDR2: KGHSH, LQKENI. The CDR3 coding sequence is TGTGCCAGCTCACCACCTGGGACTAGCGGGAGGCAACGGGACATTCAGTACTTC. Its protein product is CASSPPGTSGRQRDIQYF.

This chain connects TRBV6-5 to TRBJ2-5; 9 positions match TRBD1. Per the germline V gene, CDR1 is MNHEY and CDR2 is SVGAGI. The CDR3 extends over 15 amino acids. The ends lost 4 bases at V and 4 bases at J; junction bases unmatched: 7. CDR3 sequence: CASSSTGTGLETQYF. The CDR3 nucleotides are TGTGCCAGCAGTTCGACCGGGACAGGGTTAGAGACCCAGTACTTC.

The rearrangement links TRBV27 to TRBJ1-2; tentatively, D is TRBD1 (5 bases). The CDR3 is 13 amino acids. Germline V gene sequence: CDR1 MNHEY, CDR2 SMNVEV (reference sequence). Trimming left V 5 bases short and J 2 bases short, with 9 bases between. This CDR3 reads CASSARDNYGYTF. The CDR3 region has the DNA TGTGCCAGCAGTGCCCGGGACAACTATGGCTACACCTTC.

The V call is TRBV18, the J call TRBJ2-2; TRBD1 agrees at 11 bases. CDR3 length: 17 amino acids. CDR1 and CDR2 (germline): KGHSH, LQKENI. Unmatched junction bases numbered 7, after V lost 3 bases and J lost 4 bases. This CDR3 reads CASSPDGQGAITGELFF. In nucleotides, the CDR3 is TGTGCCAGCTCACCTGACGGACAGGGGGCGATCACCGGGGAGCTGTTTTTT. Filled out from reference TRBV18 and TRBJ2-2, the complete variable domain reads NAGVMQNPRHLVRRRGQEARLRCSPMKGHSHVYWYRQLPEEGLKFMVYLQKENIIDESGMPKERFSAEFPKEGPSILRIQQVVRGDSAAYFCASSPDGQGAITGELFFGEGSRLTVL.

V is TRBV19 and J is TRBJ1-5; weak D call: TRBD1 (6 bases). This CDR3 has 13 amino acids. Trimming removed 6 bases at V and 7 bases at J, with 13 bases between. Germline CDR1 reads LNHDA; CDR2 reads SQIVND (reference sequence). The CDR3 protein is CASSQQGNQPQHF. The CDR3 bases are TGTGCCAGTAGCCAACAGGGTAACCAGCCCCAGCATTTT.

This clone has a handful of counts. The V gene is TRBV4-1, the J gene TRBJ1-1; D is perhaps TRBD1 (5 bases). The germline gives CDR1 MGHRA, CDR2 YSYEKL. This CDR3 is 16 amino acids long. Trimming took 6 bases from V and 0 from J, leaving 17 bases between them. The CDR3 sequence: CASRPTFRAMNTEAFF. For the CDR3, the DNA is TGCGCCAGCAGGCCGACCTTCAGGGCCATGAACACTGAAGCTTTCTTT.

This rearrangement joins TRBV19 to TRBJ2-3, with 9 bases fitting TRBD2. The CDR3 covers 17 residues. Per germline, CDR1 LNHDA and CDR2 SQIVND (reference sequence). The ends lost 7 bases at V and 2 bases at J; junction bases unmatched: 13. CDR3 coding DNA: TGTGCCAGTACCGATGGGGGACTAGCCCCTGCCACAGATACGCAGTATTTT. Amino acid sequence: CASTDGGLAPATDTQYF.

V gene TRBV9 combines with J gene TRBJ2-3; 11 positions match TRBD2. The CDR3 is 15 residues long. J lost 4 bases, V lost 4 bases, and 5 bases had no gene match. Germline CDR1 SGDLS, CDR2 YYNGEE. The CDR3 loop reads CASSYSGRAADTQYF. The CDR3 DNA is TGTGCCAGCAGCTATAGCGGGAGGGCGGCAGATACGCAGTATTTT.

The chain employs TRBV30 and TRBJ1-1, with no clear D. The V gene lost 0 bases and the J gene lost 5 bases, with 7 bases spanning the gap. The CDR3 loop spans 12 amino acids. The germline V gene has CDR1 GTSNPN and CDR2 SVGIG (reference sequence). Here the CDR3 DNA reads TGTGCCTGGAGTGTACTTGGGACTGAAGCTTTCTTT. Its protein is CAWSVLGTEAFF. The entire variable domain, with the rest obtained from reference TRBV30 and TRBJ1-1, is as follows: SQTIHQWPATLVQPVGSPLSLECTVEGTSNPNLYWYRQAAGRGLQLLFYSVGIGQISSEVPQNLSASRPQDRQFILSSKKLLLSDSGFYLCAWSVLGTEAFFGQGTRLTVV.

The CDR3 DNA reads TGCGCCAGCAGCTTGCGGAATAACCCCACCGGGGAGCTGTTTTTT. This sequence encodes CASSLRNNPTGELFF. The V gene is TRBV5-1, the J gene TRBJ2-2; no firm D call. CDR1 and CDR2 from the germline V gene are SGHRS and YFSETQ. The CDR3 has 15 amino acids. Trimming took 1 base from V and 4 from J, leaving 11 bases between them.